This T cell receptor (beta chain) originates from a study of T-cell reconstitution after alpha-beta-depleted transplantation in children. Study outcomes and limitations: Roughly two months post-transplant, alpha-beta T cells reportedly originated from several hundred graft clones that had expanded. Some patients' high day-60 TCRbeta diversity was traced to surviving recipient T cells and thymic progenitors.

This clonotype occurred many times. What it binds is unknown. This sample's TCRbeta library carried unique molecular identifier barcodes. TCRdb processed the PCR reads anew with MiXCR; each CDR3 protein has one entry. This table has hundreds of thousands of distinct CDR3 sequences, about a quarter appearing once. This CDR3 contains 13 residues. CDR1 is GTSNPN and CDR2 is SVGIG in the germline V gene (reference sequence). V trimming: 3 bases; J trimming: 4 bases; junction bases outside the gene matches: 4. This clonotype was sampled from a girl aged 2 to 10 with Fanconi anemia, due to receive a stem cell transplant. The rearrangement uses TRBV30 and TRBJ1-1; 8 positions match TRBD1. This material consisted of PBMCs, taken before TCRalphabeta/CD19-depleted stem cell transplant. The CDR3 DNA follows: TGTGCCTGGAGAAGGACAGGGATCACTGAAGCTTTCTTT. It encodes CAWRRTGITEAFF.